This T cell receptor beta chain was obtained from a study of CD8 T cells in ankylosing spondylitis (dated by TCRdb to 2016 to 2017). Looking at the study overall: The study profiled T cell receptor beta repertoires in healthy donors and ankylosing spondylitis patients to find disease-linked TCR variants. Samples of peripheral blood were taken, and for ankylosing spondylitis patients, synovial fluid was collected as well. The full study cohort was made up of about 24 ankylosing spondylitis patients and around 100 healthy donors.

A few counts support this clonotype. The antigen it binds to is not known. No base qualities exist here, and no much larger clone lies one base off it. Study-wide findings and limitations: Some of the motif variants had been reported before in the synovial fluid and blood of reactive arthritis patients, a finding that suggests common disease-initiation mechanisms. A TCR beta motif made up of roughly eight highly homologous amino acid variants appeared to be characteristic of blood from ankylosing spondylitis patients. According to the report, matched synovial fluid samples from ankylosing spondylitis patients were significantly enriched for the disease-linked clones. A CD8+ phenotype was shown by the disease-linked clones, which were found at relatively low frequencies in peripheral blood.

Sequencing used an Illumina HiSeq 2500. Quantitative 5'-RACE with molecular barcodes was used to prepare TCR beta libraries. On the authors' methods: To identify disease-linked TCR variants, a new computational method was used, one built on a probabilistic model of VDJ rearrangement. TCRdb cleaned the public reads at Q25 with fastp, built clones with MiXCR and kept in-frame beta chains. Under each unique CDR3 protein, matching rows form one entry showing the most common genes and DNA. The V and J calls follow TCRdb's processing rather than the paper's. This sample has under 150,000 distinct CDR3 sequences in its table, and around 15% of those were observed once. The ten biggest clones cover 2.5% to 3% of the sample. This sequence was found in a female donor with ankylosing spondylitis or in good health (not recorded which). Material for sequencing was blood, either unsorted or a sorted T cell fraction (not recorded which).

DNA sequence: TGCGCCAGCAGCTTTGCCGGGGCAGGAGCTTTCTTT. This translates into CASSFAGAGAFF. The receptor chain draws on TRBV5-1 and TRBJ1-1; the D region possibly corresponds to TRBD1 (5 bases align). The germline V gene sets CDR1 to SGHRS and CDR2 to YFSETQ. The CDR3 runs 12 residues from the cysteine to the phenylalanine. CDR3 DNA is the only sequence kept; it has 36 bases, read in frame from the first base. Trimming removed 2 bases from V and 10 bases from J, leaving 12 bases between the germline ends.